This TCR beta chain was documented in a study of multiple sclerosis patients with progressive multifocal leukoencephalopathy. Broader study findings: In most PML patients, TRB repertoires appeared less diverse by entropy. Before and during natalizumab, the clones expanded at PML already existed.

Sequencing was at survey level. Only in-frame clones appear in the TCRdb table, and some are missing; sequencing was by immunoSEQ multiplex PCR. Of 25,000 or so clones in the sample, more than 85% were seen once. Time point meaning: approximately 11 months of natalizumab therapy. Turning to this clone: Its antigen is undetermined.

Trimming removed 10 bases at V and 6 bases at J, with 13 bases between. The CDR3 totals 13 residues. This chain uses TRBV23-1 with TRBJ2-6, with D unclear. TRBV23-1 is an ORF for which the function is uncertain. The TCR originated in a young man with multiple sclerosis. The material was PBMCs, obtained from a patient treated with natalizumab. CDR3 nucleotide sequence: TGCGCCACCTTGAGGCTTAAGGCCAACGTCCTGACTTTC. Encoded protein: CATLRLKANVLTF.